This is a list of T cell receptor beta chains from one sample in a study of shared clonotypes between healthy human individuals. The table came from immunoSEQ multiplex PCR; TCRdb's copy has only in-frame clones and leaves some out. This repertoire shows some 2,100,000 clones, under 95% found once; its top ten account for around 1.7%. The sequencing input was naive CD8+ T cells from PBMCs. Source of these receptors: a man aged 18 to 29 in good health. Some clones in this sample may be carry-over from other donors' samples. Both conserved end residues are part of each CDR3. The D gene is left open where the match is weak. Rows may omit the clone size; those that give it use once, few, many or a size class.

J,size,V,D,DNA,CDR3
TRBJ2-1,-,TRBV7-9,-,TGTGCCAGCAGCTTGCAGGACTCCTACAATGAGCAGTTCTTC,CASSLQDSYNEQFF
TRBJ1-2,-,TRBV7-8,-,TGTGCCAGCAGCTTATGGTCAGGGGCGGATGACTATGGCTACACCTTC,CASSLWSGADDYGYTF
TRBJ2-7,-,TRBV5-1,-,TGCGCCAGCAGCACCTCGGACTCGAAGGTGTCCTACGAGCAGTACTTC,CASSTSDSKVSYEQYF
TRBJ2-3,-,TRBV5-1,-,TGCGCCAGCAGCCATCGAGAGGGAGGTTTGTTCACAGATACGCAGTATTTT,CASSHREGGLFTDTQYF
TRBJ2-1,-,TRBV28,TRBD1,TGTGCCAGCAGTAGGGGACAGTACACTGAGCAGTTCTTC,CASSRGQYTEQFF
TRBJ2-3,-,TRBV29-1,TRBD2,TGCAGCGTTGAAGTTGGGGATAACGGGAGGCCTCAAGATACGCAGTATTTT,CSVEVGDNGRPQDTQYF
TRBJ1-5,-,TRBV28,TRBD1,TGTGCCAGCAGTTTTGCTGGACAGGGATGGCGCAATCAGCCCCAGCATTTT,CASSFAGQGWRNQPQHF
TRBJ2-7,-,TRBV6-6,TRBD2,TGTGCCAGCAGTTACGCACTAGCGACCTCCTACGAGCAGTACTTC,CASSYALATSYEQYF
TRBJ2-7,-,TRBV5-4,TRBD2,TGTGCCAGCAGCCCGGGAGGGAGAAGGTACGAGCAGTACTTC,CASSPGGRRYEQYF
TRBJ1-1,-,TRBV5-6,TRBD1,TGTGCCAGCAGTTTTAGGACAGGGTCGCTAAACACTGAAGCTTTCTTT,CASSFRTGSLNTEAFF
TRBJ1-2,-,TRBV9,-,TGTGCCAGCAGCTCCGACAGGTACTATGGCTACACCTTC,CASSSDRYYGYTF
TRBJ2-7,-,TRBV9,TRBD1,TGTGCCAGCAGCGTTACAGGGGGCACGTACGAGCAGTACTTC,CASSVTGGTYEQYF
TRBJ2-5,-,TRBV4-3,-,TGCGCCAGCAGCCAAGAAAGGACGAACCAAGAGACCCAGTACTTC,CASSQERTNQETQYF
TRBJ2-7,-,TRBV27,TRBD1,TGTGCCAGCAGTTTAAACGCGGGACAGGCCGTGGGCGAGCAGTACTTC,CASSLNAGQAVGEQYF
TRBJ2-2,-,TRBV19,TRBD2,TGTGCCAGTAGGCGCGGACGGGGGGACACCGGGGAGCTGTTTTTT,CASRRGRGDTGELFF
TRBJ2-2,once,TRBV9,TRBD2,TGTGCCAGCAGCGGAGCAGCGGGACTGATTACCGGGGAGCTGTTTTTT,CASSGAAGLITGELFF